The 25 T cell receptor beta chains reported below all come from one sample, sequenced in a study of blood T cells in healthy people across ages (dated by TCRdb to about 2015). Library generation was performed with 5' RACE. Sequencing was carried out with an Illumina HiSeq 2500. A second PCR of about 6 to 11 cycles was run with a J-beta primer mix and a sample-barcoded 5' primer. In TCRdb, the public reads were trimmed at Q25 with fastp and aligned with MiXCR, with productive beta chains retained. Identical CDR3 proteins give one entry, which carries the most common genes and DNA. The sample includes about 1.6 million distinct CDR3 sequences, with about 35% observed a single time. Approximately 10% of the sample comes from the top ten. Sequencing used blood. The receptors derive from a woman in her 30s in good health.

This clonotype was detected only a few times. The CDR3 loop is CSARAASGSYYEQYF. The DNA for the CDR3 is TGCAGTGCTAGAGCTGCTAGCGGGAGTTATTACGAGCAGTACTTC. V usage is TRBV20-1 and J usage is TRBJ2-7; TRBD2 agrees at 10 bases. Per germline, CDR1 DFQATT and CDR2 SNEGSKA (reference sequence). V shed 1 base, J shed 4 bases, and the junction held 7 bases outside the gene matches. The CDR3 spans 15 residues.

On this clonotype itself: At one end the junction does not follow the germline gene, possibly because of a read error. The chain recombines TRBV12-3 or TRBV12-4 with TRBJ2-3; tentatively, D is TRBD2 (6 bases). The CDR3 has 14 amino acids. The CDR3 loop reads CASSFLARTDAQYF. As DNA, the CDR3 is TGTGCCAGCAGCTTCCTAGCGCGCACAGATGCGCAGTATTTT.

This clonotype was picked up a small number of times. This chain connects TRBV24-1 to TRBJ2-5; 8 bases are shared with TRBD2. This CDR3 region has 17 residues. J lost 5 bases, V lost 7 bases, and 17 bases had no gene match. Germline V gene data show CDR1 as KGHDR and CDR2 as SFDVKD. CDR3 DNA: TGTGCCACCAGCCCAGGTAGCGGGACACTCGCCGAGGAGACCCAGTACTTC. It yields the protein CATSPGSGTLAEETQYF.

This clonotype was observed once. A junction boundary mismatches the germline segment, possibly from a read error. This chain joins TRBV18 and TRBJ2-7, with 11 bases identical to TRBD2. The CDR3 consists of 18 residues. Looked up from germline, CDR1 is KGHSH and CDR2 is LQKENI. CDR3 residues: CASSAAEPTSGTSYDQYF. The CDR3 DNA sequence: TGTGCCAGCTCAGCCGCCGAACCGACTAGCGGGACTTCCTACGATCAGTACTTC.

In this sample, this clonotype turned up many times. The CDR3 DNA follows: TGCAGCGTTGGAGGCATAGGGGTCTACGAGCAGTACTTC. This encodes CSVGGIGVYEQYF. The rearrangement uses TRBV29-1 and TRBJ2-7; possible D gene TRBD1, 5 bases. The germline gives CDR1 SQVTM, CDR2 ANQGSEA. Trimming removed 4 bases from V and 3 bases from J, with 13 bases in between. The CDR3 length is 13 residues.

The rearrangement joins TRBV6-4 to TRBJ2-3; the match to TRBD2 covers 8 bases. Germline assignment: CDR1 MRHNA and CDR2 SNTAGT. The CDR3 is 15 residues long. The trim removed 4 bases at V and 1 base at J, leaving 4 bases unmatched. CDR3 nucleotides: TGTGCCAGCAGTGGACTAGCGCTTCGCACAGATACGCAGTATTTT. Its translation: CASSGLALRTDTQYF.

This clonotype has only a few counts. The V call is TRBV9, the J call TRBJ2-1, with D unclear. CDR1 is SGDLS and CDR2 is YYNGEE in the germline V gene. Trimming took off 0 bases at V and 5 bases at J, with 9 bases between the two ends. This CDR3 contains 14 residues. The CDR3 nucleotides are TGTGCCAGCAGCGTAGGGCTAGTCAACAATGAGCAGTTCTTC. It codes for CASSVGLVNNEQFF.

This clonotype was counted between two and nine times. A much bigger clone sits one base away, suggesting this may be a read error. The chain recombines TRBV7-2 with TRBJ2-1; TRBD1 aligns across 8 bases. Germline V CDR1 and CDR2: SGHTA, FQGNSA. The CDR3 consists of 15 residues. Here the CDR3 DNA reads TGTGCCAACAGCCTCGACAGGGGCCCTAACAATGAGCAGTTCTTC. This translates into CANSLDRGPNNEQFF. The full variable domain, rest sourced from reference TRBV7-2 and TRBJ2-1, is GAGVSQSPSNKVTEKGKDVELRCDPISGHTALYWYRQSLGQGLEFLIYFQGNSAPDKSGLPSDRFSAERTGGSVSTLTIQRTQQEDSAVYLCANSLDRGPNNEQFFGPGTRLTVL.

There are many counts of this clonotype. The V and J genes are TRBV7-6 and TRBJ2-3; 7 bases agree with TRBD2. In germline, CDR1 is SGHVS, CDR2 FNYEAQ. This CDR3 has 14 amino acids. Trimming at V came to 6 bases and at J to 4 bases, leaving 7 bases not matched to a gene. The CDR3 reads CASSVSGPPDTQYF. The DNA for the CDR3 is TGTGCCAGCAGTGTTAGCGGGCCCCCAGATACGCAGTATTTT.

In its sample, this clonotype was seen many times. J is TRBJ2-1 and V is TRBV4-1; a weak D match, TRBD2 (5 bases). This CDR3 comprises 13 residues. Trimming removed 1 base from V and 8 bases from J, with 9 bases in between. CDR1 and CDR2 (germline): MGHRA, YSYEKL. The CDR3 DNA reads as TGCGCCAGCAGCCAAGGAACTAGGGATGAGCAGTTCTTC. Protein: CASSQGTRDEQFF.

J is TRBJ2-5 and V is TRBV5-8, with 8 bases matching TRBD2. The CDR3 spans 18 residues. In germline, CDR1 is SGHTS, CDR2 YDEGEE. V shed 5 bases, J shed 2 bases, and the junction held 17 bases outside the gene matches. The CDR3 nucleotides are TGTGCCAGCAGTCGTGCGGGGGGCTCATTTTCCGGGCAAGAGACCCAGTACTTC. Encoded protein: CASSRAGGSFSGQETQYF.

V and J are TRBV27 and TRBJ1-1; D is uncertain. The CDR3 loop spans 15 amino acids. Germline V CDR1 and CDR2: MNHEY, SMNVEV (reference sequence). Trimming removed 5 bases from V and 4 bases from J, with 17 bases in between. CDR3 amino acids: CASSPGKGWVTEAFF. The DNA of the CDR3 is TGTGCCAGCAGTCCGGGTAAGGGTTGGGTCACTGAAGCTTTCTTT.

As to this clonotype: A read error is possible here, since a much larger clone lies one base away. This chain uses TRBV29-1 with TRBJ2-3; 7 bases agree with TRBD1. The CDR3 contains 14 residues. Per germline, CDR1 SQVTM and CDR2 ANQGSEA. As DNA, the CDR3 is TGCAGCGTTGAACCTAGACAGGGCAGGGATACGCGGTATTTT. It specifies CSVEPRQGRDTRYF.

The CDR3, as DNA: TGCAGTGCTGATGGACCGGGACAAGGCCATGGCAATGAGCAGTTCTTC. Its protein product is CSADGPGQGHGNEQFF. The rearrangement links TRBV20-1 to TRBJ2-1; maybe TRBD1 (6 bases). Trimming removed 5 bases at V and 6 bases at J, with 23 bases between. CDR1 and CDR2 from the germline V gene are DFQATT and SNEGSKA (reference sequence). The CDR3 length is 16 residues.

The V call is TRBV12-3 or TRBV12-4, the J call TRBJ1-2; D unclear. V was cut by 5 bases and J by 2 bases, with 12 bases left in between. This CDR3 is 14 amino acids long. The DNA of the CDR3 is TGTGCCAGCAGTGTCCGTCACAGCAACTATGGCTACACCTTC. Its translation is CASSVRHSNYGYTF.

This chain links TRBV20-1 with TRBJ1-2; TRBD1 aligns across 9 bases. Trimming took 3 bases from V and 6 from J; bases not matched to a gene: 5. CDR3 length: 13 residues. From germline, CDR1 is DFQATT and CDR2 SNEGSKA (reference sequence). The CDR3 region is CSASPDRGDGYTF. In DNA form, the CDR3 reads TGCAGTGCTAGCCCCGACAGGGGGGATGGCTACACCTTC.

This clonotype appeared a few times. V and J are TRBV6-1 and TRBJ2-1; D unresolved. CDR3 length equals 13 residues. The germline V gene encodes CDR1 MNHNS and CDR2 SASEGT. V was pared by 3 bases and J by 8 bases, with 11 bases between. CDR3 residues: CASSEIGRDEQFF. CDR3 bases: TGTGCCAGCAGTGAGATAGGACGTGATGAGCAGTTCTTC.

In this sample, this clonotype turned up many times. V and J are TRBV12-3 or TRBV12-4 and TRBJ2-1; weak D call: TRBD2 (6 bases). V lost 11 bases to trimming and J lost 0 bases, with 8 bases between them. The CDR3 extends over 12 amino acids. The CDR3 reads CAVSGSYNEQFF. The DNA of the CDR3 is TGTGCCGTTAGCGGCTCCTACAATGAGCAGTTCTTC.

This clonotype was seen only a few times. This rearrangement joins TRBV6-1 to TRBJ2-1; no reliable D call. The CDR3 extends over 13 amino acids. Trimming took 7 bases from V and 8 from J, leaving 15 bases between them. CDR1 is MNHNS and CDR2 is SASEGT in the germline V gene. The CDR3 spells CASNRGISDEQFF. The DNA for the CDR3 is TGTGCCAGCAACCGAGGTATTTCGGATGAGCAGTTCTTC.

This clonotype was detected a few times. This chain connects TRBV5-1 to TRBJ2-1; 12 bases agree with TRBD2. CDR3 length equals 17 residues. With V trimmed by 1 base and J by 9 bases, 11 bases remained unmatched. The V gene's germline CDR1 is SGHRS and CDR2 YFSETQ. The CDR3: CASSLWASGRASGEQFF. In DNA, the CDR3 is TGCGCCAGCAGCTTGTGGGCTAGCGGGAGGGCCTCCGGTGAGCAGTTCTTC.

CDR3 protein: CASSEVRLEGGEQYF. For the CDR3, the DNA is TGTGCCAGCAGTGAGGTCCGGCTAGAGGGGGGCGAGCAGTACTTC. The chain combines TRBV2 with TRBJ2-7; D could derive from TRBD1 or TRBD2 (6 bases each). The V and J ends lost 3 bases and 6 bases respectively, with 18 bases between them. Germline V gene sequence: CDR1 SNHLY, CDR2 FYNNEI. The CDR3 is 15 amino acids.

Concerning this clonotype itself: This may be a read error: a much more frequent sequence differs by one nucleotide. This chain connects TRBV29-1 to TRBJ2-1, with a weak D call TRBD2 (6 bases). This CDR3 has 12 amino acids. The germline CDR1 and CDR2 sequences are SQVTM and ANQGSEA. The chain's CDR3 is CSSGGTYNGQFF. The CDR3 DNA is TGCAGCTCCGGGGGTACCTACAATGGGCAGTTCTTC.

This clonotype was seen only a few times. V is TRBV7-9 and J is TRBJ1-2; the D gene is possibly TRBD1 (6 bases). CDR3 length: 16 residues. Germline CDR1 SEHNR, CDR2 FQNEAQ (reference sequence). V was shortened by 5 bases and J by 2 bases, with 18 bases between the two germline ends. This CDR3 reads CASSPIGTTENYGYTF. In DNA form, the CDR3 reads TGTGCCAGCAGCCCCATCGGGACAACGGAAAACTATGGCTACACCTTC.

This clonotype was seen a few times. The V and J genes are TRBV4-1 and TRBJ1-4; a possible D gene is TRBD1 (5 bases). Germline lookup yields CDR1 MGHRA and CDR2 YSYEKL. This CDR3 has 15 amino acids. V was pared by 3 bases and J by 8 bases, with 16 bases between. CDR3 nucleotide sequence: TGCGCCAGCAGCCAGACGGGGCCGTATGTAGAAAAACTGTTTTTT. Translated: CASSQTGPYVEKLFF.

The chain carries TRBV6-1 and TRBJ1-2; 7 nucleotides line up with TRBD1. CDR3 size: 12 residues. Trimming took 8 bases from V and 7 from J; bases not matched to a gene: 7. Per the germline V gene, CDR1 is MNHNS and CDR2 is SASEGT. The CDR3 sequence is CASGYGTAGYTF. Here the CDR3 DNA reads TGTGCCAGCGGATACGGGACAGCTGGCTACACCTTC.